The 30 T cell receptor beta chains below all came from one sample that was sequenced in a study of blood T cell repertoires in COVID-19 (dated by TCRdb to about 2020). Library prep was done by the immunoSEQ multiplex PCR assay. As stored in TCRdb, this immuneACCESS dataset retains in-frame rearrangements with V and J assigned. A fraction of the clones does not appear; measured against another copy, unresolved V genes explain less than half of the discrepancy, and the remainder lacks a known reason. The sample data list about 270,000 clones, and about 84% of these were observed just once. The leading ten clones occupy over 5.5% of the sample. The sample comprised peripheral blood. These receptors all come from a woman aged 80 or over with COVID-19, enrolled during active disease.

This chain connects TRBV28 to TRBJ1-5; D is unresolved. CDR3 length: 12 residues. Germline V lookup: CDR1 MDHEN, CDR2 SYDVKM. With 2 bases removed from V and 12 bases from J, the gap between germline ends came to 11 bases. The CDR3 nucleotides are TGTGCCAGCAGTTTAGGGCGGAGGGACCAGCATTTT. This codes for CASSLGRRDQHF.

The V gene is TRBV12-3 or TRBV12-4, the J gene TRBJ1-2; D gene ambiguous. The CDR3 totals 13 residues. V was cut by 3 bases and J by 1 base, with 6 bases left in between. DNA of the CDR3: TGTGCCAGCAGTTTCGGGAATAACTATGGCTACACCTTC. Translated, it gives CASSFGNNYGYTF.

This clone was found once. V and J are TRBV5-1 and TRBJ1-1; tentatively, D is TRBD1 (5 bases). The CDR3 length is 13 residues. The germline V and J ends were trimmed by 4 bases and 5 bases, with 12 bases remaining between them. In germline, CDR1 is SGHRS, CDR2 YFSETQ. CDR3 loop: CASSRLGGTEAFF. In DNA, the CDR3 is TGCGCCAGCAGCCGCCTGGGGGGAACTGAAGCTTTCTTT.

The V call is TRBV5-6, the J call TRBJ2-7, with 9 bases aligning to TRBD1. With 2 bases clipped from V and 0 bases from J, the junction kept 6 bases outside the gene matches. This CDR3 region has 16 residues. In germline, CDR1 is SGHDT, CDR2 YYEEEE. The CDR3 DNA is TGTGCCAGCAGCTTTGAACAGGGGGCCTTCTCCTACGAGCAGTACGTC. Amino acids: CASSFEQGAFSYEQYV.

J is TRBJ2-1 and V is TRBV5-1; weak D call: TRBD2 (5 bases). V was trimmed by 6 bases and J by 2 bases, leaving 15 bases between them. CDR3 length: 15 amino acids. Germline V lookup: CDR1 SGHRS, CDR2 YFSETQ. The DNA of the CDR3 is TGCGCCAGCACCCCAGGTGGAGGTACCTACAATGAGCAGTTCTTC. Encoded protein: CASTPGGGTYNEQFF.

The rearrangement joins TRBV25-1 to TRBJ1-2, with 7 bases lining up with TRBD1. V lost 4 bases to trimming and J lost 2 bases; unmatched junction nucleotides: 4. Germline V gives CDR1 MGHDK, CDR2 SYGVNS. The CDR3 is 14 amino acids. DNA of the CDR3: TGTGCCAGCAGTGTGGGACAGATGAACTATGGCTACACCTTC. Residues: CASSVGQMNYGYTF.

The chain couples TRBV6-5 to TRBJ1-2; a weak D match, TRBD1 (6 bases). Germline V gene lookup returns CDR1 MNHEY and CDR2 SVGAGI. CDR3 length: 13 residues. V was clipped by 2 bases and J by 7 bases, with 11 bases between them. As DNA, the CDR3 is TGTGCCAGCAGTTACGCCGGACAGCCTGGCTACACCTTC. It yields the protein CASSYAGQPGYTF.

This clone was observed a few times. The chain joins TRBV4-1 to TRBJ1-5; D is perhaps TRBD1 (6 bases). The CDR3 runs to 18 residues. Germline assignment: CDR1 MGHRA and CDR2 YSYEKL. V was clipped by 3 bases and J by 2 bases, with 20 bases between them. The CDR3 protein is CASSQTPRSGGGNQPQHF. CDR3 nucleotides: TGCGCCAGCAGCCAGACACCCCGAAGCGGGGGCGGCAATCAGCCCCAGCATTTT.

This chain connects TRBV5-1 to TRBJ1-2, with 8 bases identical to TRBD1. Per germline, CDR1 SGHRS and CDR2 YFSETQ. The CDR3 totals 16 residues. Germline trimming cut 0 bases from V and 8 bases from J; bases unmatched to any gene: 12. The CDR3, as DNA: TGCGCCAGCAGCTTGGGGACAGGGCTATCACCCGTCGGCTACACCTTC. Encoded protein: CASSLGTGLSPVGYTF.

This clone was detected only once. This sequence joins TRBV19 and TRBJ1-2; 7 positions match TRBD1. V was pared by 8 bases and J by 7 bases, with 10 bases of the junction left unmatched. The CDR3 is 13 amino acids. Per germline, CDR1 LNHDA and CDR2 SQIVND (reference sequence). This CDR3 reads CASATGAEVGYTF. The CDR3 DNA reads as TGTGCCAGTGCAACAGGGGCCGAGGTTGGCTACACCTTC.

The rearrangement links TRBV28 to TRBJ1-5, with D possibly being TRBD1 (5 bases). The germline CDR1 and CDR2 sequences are MDHEN and SYDVKM. The CDR3 has 12 residues. CDR3 sequence (DNA): TGTGCGGCCAGACAGAACAATCAGCCCCAGCATTTT. Encoded protein: CAARQNNQPQHF.

This chain joins TRBV5-1 and TRBJ2-7; 10 nucleotides align to TRBD2. Germline V gene sequence: CDR1 SGHRS, CDR2 YFSETQ. The CDR3 totals 12 residues. Trimming at V came to 5 bases and at J to 7 bases, leaving 3 bases not matched to a gene. This CDR3 reads CASRSSGGEQYF. DNA of the CDR3: TGCGCCAGCAGATCTAGCGGGGGTGAGCAGTACTTC. The variable domain in full, completed from reference TRBV5-1 and TRBJ2-7, reads KAGVTQTPRYLIKTRGQQVTLSCSPISGHRSVSWYQQTPGQGLQFLFEYFSETQRNKGNFPGRFSGRQFSNSRSEMNVSTLELGDSALYLCASRSSGGEQYFGPGTRLTVT.

V usage is TRBV2 and J usage is TRBJ2-5; possible D gene TRBD1, 5 bases. Germline values: CDR1 SNHLY, CDR2 FYNNEI. The CDR3 consists of 13 residues. Trimming stripped 9 bases from V and 4 bases from J, with 15 bases between. The CDR3 is CASCRVMGETQYF. CDR3 DNA: TGTGCCAGTTGCAGGGTAATGGGAGAGACCCAGTACTTC.

This chain joins TRBV12-3 or TRBV12-4 and TRBJ1-2; unclear D gene. V lost 5 bases and J 7 bases, leaving 14 bases between the germline ends. This CDR3 is built from 13 residues. CDR3 nucleotides: TGTGCCAGCAGTCTCCGGTCGGGGAGTGGCTACACCTTC. Protein: CASSLRSGSGYTF.

This clone was counted a few times. This chain connects TRBV3-1 (or the pseudogene TRBV3-2) to TRBJ1-2, with D possibly TRBD1 on 6 matching bases. The CDR3 covers 17 residues. Per the germline V gene, CDR1 is LGHDT and CDR2 is YNNKEL (reference sequence). The V gene lost 0 bases and the J gene lost 6 bases, with 20 bases spanning the gap. The CDR3 sequence is CASSQDYTMGAADGYTF. CDR3 sequence (DNA): TGTGCCAGCAGCCAAGATTATACGATGGGGGCCGCGGATGGCTACACCTTC.

The J gene is TRBJ2-1, the V gene TRBV3-1 (or the pseudogene TRBV3-2), with D possibly TRBD2 on 5 matching bases. Per the germline V gene, CDR1 is LGHDT and CDR2 is YNNKEL (reference sequence). The CDR3 totals 14 residues. Deletions cut 0 bases from V and 8 bases from J, with 11 bases between. CDR3 in amino acids: CASSQDRLAYEQFF. CDR3 nucleotide sequence: TGTGCCAGCAGCCAAGATCGGCTAGCCTATGAGCAGTTCTTC.

The DNA of the CDR3 is TGTGCCAGCAGTGAGTGGGGGGGCGCGAACACTGAAGCTTTCTTT. The encoded protein is CASSEWGGANTEAFF. V gene TRBV6-4 combines with J gene TRBJ1-1, with D tentatively TRBD1 (6 bases). This CDR3 has 15 amino acids. Deletions cut 3 bases from V and 1 base from J, with 12 bases between. Germline CDR1 is MRHNA and CDR2 is SNTAGT.

A word on this clone: Different DNA sequences within this sample yield the same CDR3. The J gene is TRBJ2-5, the V gene TRBV5-4; D might be TRBD1 (5 bases). CDR1 SGHNT and CDR2 YYREEE come from the germline V gene (reference sequence). The CDR3 spans 14 residues. V was trimmed by 3 bases and J by 2 bases, leaving 11 bases between them. This CDR3 is CASSSGSTQETQYF. CDR3 bases: TGTGCCAGCAGCTCAGGGTCTACTCAAGAGACCCAGTACTTC.

This chain connects TRBV6-5 to TRBJ2-2; a weak D match, TRBD1 (6 bases). The CDR3 extends over 15 amino acids. The V and J ends lost 7 bases and 1 base respectively, with 13 bases between them. CDR1 and CDR2 (germline): MNHEY, SVGAGI. CDR3 nucleotide sequence: TGTGCCAGCACCATGACAGGACAGAACACCGGGGAGCTGTTTTTT. It translates to CASTMTGQNTGELFF.

The chain is built from TRBV6-5 and TRBJ2-5; perhaps TRBD2 as D (5 bases). Germline CDR1 reads MNHEY; CDR2 reads SVGAGI. V lost 8 bases to trimming and J lost 5 bases, with 12 bases between them. This CDR3 is built from 12 residues. CDR3 in DNA: TGTGCCAGCGAGGGTATGAGGGAGACCCAGTACTTC. Residues: CASEGMRETQYF.

The chain has TRBV5-1 and TRBJ2-7; D is possibly TRBD2 (5 bases). The CDR3 runs 14 residues. V lost 0 bases and J 6 bases, leaving 13 bases between the germline ends. Germline loops: CDR1 SGHRS, CDR2 YFSETQ. This chain's CDR3 is CASSLAQRVSEQYF. CDR3 sequence (DNA): TGCGCCAGCAGCTTGGCTCAGAGGGTCTCCGAGCAGTACTTC.

This chain connects TRBV19 to TRBJ2-1; 7 nucleotides match TRBD2. Germline V gene sequence: CDR1 LNHDA, CDR2 SQIVND (reference sequence). CDR3 length: 16 residues. The V and J ends lost 1 base and 4 bases, in that order; junction bases with no gene match: 7. CDR3 sequence reads: CASSIAAAGEYNEQFF. The DNA of the CDR3 is TGTGCCAGTAGTATAGCGGCGGCGGGGGAGTACAATGAGCAGTTCTTC. Full variable domain (missing parts from reference TRBV19 and TRBJ2-1): DGGITQSPKYLFRKEGQNVTLSCEQNLNHDAMYWYRQDPGQGLRLIYYSQIVNDFQKGDIAEGYSVSREKKESFPLTVTSAQKNPTAFYLCASSIAAAGEYNEQFFGPGTRLTVL.

The sample holds a few counts of this clone. The genes are TRBV3-1 (or the pseudogene TRBV3-2) and TRBJ1-1; 7 bases align to TRBD1. This CDR3 region has 13 residues. CDR1 is LGHDT and CDR2 is YNNKEL in the germline V gene (reference sequence). Trimming at V came to 5 bases and at J to 11 bases, leaving 11 bases not matched to a gene. This CDR3 is CASSFLGGLVAFF. In DNA, the CDR3 is TGTGCCAGCAGCTTTCTAGGGGGCCTGGTCGCTTTCTTT.

The chain uses TRBV7-9 and TRBJ2-2; unclear D gene. The CDR3 has 14 amino acids. Germline CDR1 is SEHNR and CDR2 is FQNEAQ (reference sequence). The V end was cut by 5 bases, the J end by 9 bases, with 16 bases between. CDR3 protein: CASSPEGRVRELFF. CDR3 nucleotides: TGTGCCAGCAGCCCGGAAGGCCGGGTGAGGGAGCTGTTTTTT.

The chain links TRBV5-4 to TRBJ1-4; 9 bases map to TRBD1. CDR3 length: 15 amino acids. V shed 0 bases, J shed 8 bases, and the junction held 5 bases outside the gene matches. The germline V gene has CDR1 SGHNT and CDR2 YYREEE (reference sequence). The CDR3 DNA is TGTGCCAGCAGCTTGGGGGACAGGGTTGGGGAAAAACTGTTTTTT. Its protein is CASSLGDRVGEKLFF.

The CDR3 sequence is CASSPGQFNEKLFF. CDR3 DNA sequence: TGTGCCAGCAGCCCTGGACAGTTTAATGAAAAACTGTTTTTT. The rearrangement joins TRBV5-6 to TRBJ1-4, with D tentatively TRBD1 (6 bases). The CDR3 runs 14 residues. The V end lost 4 bases, the J end lost 4 bases, and 11 bases lay between the germline ends. Germline CDR1 is SGHDT and CDR2 is YYEEEE.

The V and J genes are TRBV6-2 or TRBV6-3 and TRBJ2-7; 9 bases match TRBD1. The CDR3 runs 13 residues. V was clipped by 5 bases and J by 2 bases; unmatched bases: 1. Germline V gene lookup returns CDR1 MNHEY and CDR2 SVGEGT. CDR3 in amino acids: CASSGDRAYEQYF. DNA of the CDR3: TGTGCCAGCAGTGGGGACAGGGCCTACGAGCAGTACTTC.

The chain is built from TRBV10-3 and TRBJ1-6, with 8 positions matching TRBD1. V shed 4 bases, J shed 9 bases, and the junction held 8 bases outside the gene matches. Germline V gene lookup returns CDR1 ENHRY and CDR2 SYGVKD. CDR3 length: 15 amino acids. CDR3 bases: TGTGCCATCAGTGCGGGACAGGCCGGAGGTTCACCCCTCCACTTT. Its translation is CAISAGQAGGSPLHF.

V gene TRBV28 combines with J gene TRBJ1-1; unclear D gene. Germline CDR1 reads MDHEN; CDR2 reads SYDVKM. V was clipped by 5 bases and J by 5 bases, with 12 bases between them. The CDR3 totals 13 residues. CDR3 bases: TGTGCCAGCAGTACTCGATCGGGGACTGAAGCTTTCTTT. It specifies CASSTRSGTEAFF.

The chain links TRBV5-1 to TRBJ2-1, with 9 bases lining up with TRBD2. The junction had 10 bases not matched to a gene; V was cut back by 2 bases and J by 10 bases. This CDR3 contains 15 residues. Germline CDR1 reads SGHRS; CDR2 reads YFSETQ. CDR3 DNA sequence: TGCGCCAGCAGCTTACTAGCGGGCGGCGCCGGGGAGCAGTTCTTC. The encoded protein is CASSLLAGGAGEQFF.